This T cell receptor (beta chain) was sequenced for a study of shared clonotypes between healthy human individuals. The overall study: The donor pool was made up of two women and a few men aged 18 to 49.

None of the donors, who were healthy HIV-negative adults, had recently had acute infections or vaccinations. An even split of each subset's genomic DNA across several immunoSEQ plates was performed. This table comes from immunoSEQ multiplex PCR, and its TCRdb copy is limited to in-frame clones, with some not included. The sample consists of approximately 2.1 million clones, roughly 93% of them appearing once. The V segment lost 2 bases and the J segment 4 bases; nucleotides outside the gene matches: 6. The CDR3 loop spans 15 amino acids. Germline values: CDR1 GTSNPN, CDR2 SVGIG (reference sequence). The specimen sequenced was naive CD4+ T cells from PBMCs. Subset in this sample: CD45RA+ positively selected. The source of this sequence is a man between 18 and 29 years old in good health. Some clones in this sample may be carry-over from other donors' samples. This chain links TRBV30 with TRBJ2-3; TRBD1 agrees at 10 bases. CDR3 loop: CAWSRGQGSADTQYF. The CDR3 DNA follows: TGTGCCTGGAGTAGGGGACAGGGGTCAGCAGATACGCAGTATTTT.